Reported below is one T cell receptor (beta chain). The sample belongs to a study of blood T cell repertoires in COVID-19. Background on the study: The study drew acute and convalescent COVID-19 samples from the United States, Italy and Spain. From T cells, B-cell-depleted T cells, or PBMCs came the material, which was cDNA or gDNA.

Per the original data handling: By means of reference gene primer amplification, nucleated cell counts were estimated. Generated by immunoSEQ multiplex PCR, the TCRdb table keeps only in-frame clones and is missing some. The V and J calls and clone size were taken over from that table, and D and trimming were inferred from the DNA. The sample carries 100,000 to 150,000 clones, about 79% recorded once. Trimming at V came to 5 bases and at J to 8 bases, leaving 15 bases not matched to a gene. Germline V gene sequence: CDR1 LNHDA, CDR2 SQIVND (reference sequence). The CDR3 length is 16 residues. The receptor comes from a man aged 35 to 55 with active or convalescent COVID-19. The sample comprised peripheral blood. The chain couples TRBV19 to TRBJ2-7, with TRBD1 matching 10 bases. CDR3 in DNA: TGTGCCAGTAGTGACTGGCGGGACAGGGGAAAGGTGAAGCAGTACTTC. It specifies CASSDWRDRGKVKQYF.